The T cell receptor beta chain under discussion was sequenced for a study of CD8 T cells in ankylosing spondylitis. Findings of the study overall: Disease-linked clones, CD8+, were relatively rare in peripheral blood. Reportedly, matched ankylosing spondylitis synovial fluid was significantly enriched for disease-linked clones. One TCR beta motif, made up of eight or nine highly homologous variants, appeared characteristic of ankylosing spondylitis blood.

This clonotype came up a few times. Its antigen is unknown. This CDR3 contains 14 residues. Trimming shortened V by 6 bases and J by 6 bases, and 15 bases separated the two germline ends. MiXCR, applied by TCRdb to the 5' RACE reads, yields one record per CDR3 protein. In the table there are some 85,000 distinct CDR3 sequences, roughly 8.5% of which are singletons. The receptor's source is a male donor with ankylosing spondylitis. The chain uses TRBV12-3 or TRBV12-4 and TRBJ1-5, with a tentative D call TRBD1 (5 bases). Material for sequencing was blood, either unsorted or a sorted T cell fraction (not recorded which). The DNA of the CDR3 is TGTGCCAGCAGAAGCGGGGGAGGGGTTCAGCCCCAGCATTTT. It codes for CASRSGGGVQPQHF.